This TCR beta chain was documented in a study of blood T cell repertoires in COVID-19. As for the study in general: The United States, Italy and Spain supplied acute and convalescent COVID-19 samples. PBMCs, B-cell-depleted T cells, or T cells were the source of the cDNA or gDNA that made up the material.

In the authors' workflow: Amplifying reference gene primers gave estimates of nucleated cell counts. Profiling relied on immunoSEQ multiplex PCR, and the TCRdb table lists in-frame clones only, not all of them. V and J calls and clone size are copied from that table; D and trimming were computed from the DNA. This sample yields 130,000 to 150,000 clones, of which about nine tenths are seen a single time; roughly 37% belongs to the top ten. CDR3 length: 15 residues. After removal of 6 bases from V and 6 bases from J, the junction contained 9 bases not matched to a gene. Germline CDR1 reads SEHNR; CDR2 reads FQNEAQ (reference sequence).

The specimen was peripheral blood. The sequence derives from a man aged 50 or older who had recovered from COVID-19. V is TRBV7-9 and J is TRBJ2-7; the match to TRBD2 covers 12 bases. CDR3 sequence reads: CASRPPTSGGGEQYF. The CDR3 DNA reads TGTGCCAGCAGACCGCCGACTAGCGGGGGCGGCGAGCAGTACTTC.